This entry lists 32 T cell receptor beta chains sequenced from one sample in a study of T cell responses to AZD1222 COVID-19 vaccine (dated by TCRdb to about 2021). The time point label, as the study defines it: about 28 days (+/-7) after the second vaccine dose. To prepare the library, the immunoSEQ multiplex PCR assay was applied. Imported from immuneACCESS, the table was reduced by TCRdb to in-frame sequences with V and J called. These copies leave out some clones; in studies compared against another copy, an unresolved V gene accounts for under half, and the cause of the remainder is not known. In all, the sample holds 100,000 to 150,000 clones, and 85% to 90% of those were seen once. The ten largest clones take up roughly 4% of the sample. The sample in question was peripheral blood, obtained 28 days after the second AZD1222 dose. All receptors derive from an adult who received the AZD1222 COVID-19 vaccine.

The rearrangement joins TRBV5-8 to TRBJ1-2, with 10 bases that match TRBD1. Losses at the gene ends were 8 bases for V and 9 bases for J; bases not matched to a gene: 10. Germline values: CDR1 SGHTS, CDR2 YDEGEE. This CDR3 has 13 residues. This CDR3 reads CASKGQGSFSYTF. In DNA form, the CDR3 reads TGTGCCAGTAAGGGACAGGGGTCGTTTAGCTACACCTTC.

This sequence joins TRBV30 and TRBJ1-2, with D tentatively TRBD1 (6 bases). The CDR3 sequence is 18 residues long. Germline CDR1 reads GTSNPN; CDR2 reads SVGIG (reference sequence). Trimming left V 0 bases short and J 3 bases short, with 23 bases between. In nucleotides, the CDR3 is TGTGCCTGGAGTGTACGGCAGGTTTGGTCGGGGGCCGACTATGGCTACACCTTC. Its translation: CAWSVRQVWSGADYGYTF.

The genes are TRBV3-1 (or the pseudogene TRBV3-2) and TRBJ1-4; D ambiguous. Germline CDR1 reads LGHDT; CDR2 reads YNNKEL (reference sequence). The CDR3 runs to 16 residues. V was clipped by 1 base and J by 0 bases, with 9 bases between them. CDR3: CASSQVGGSTNEKLFF. The CDR3 region has the DNA TGTGCCAGCAGCCAAGTTGGCGGTTCAACTAATGAAAAACTGTTTTTT.

This chain connects TRBV7-2 to TRBJ1-2, with 7 bases that match TRBD1. The germline V gene encodes CDR1 SGHTA and CDR2 FQGNSA. The CDR3 sequence is 13 residues long. With V trimmed by 5 bases and J by 2 bases, 2 bases remained unmatched. In DNA form, the CDR3 reads TGTGCCAGCAGCGCGGGACAGAACTATGGCTACACCTTC. As protein: CASSAGQNYGYTF.

This chain uses TRBV20-1 with TRBJ2-1; D gene uncertain. Germline assignment: CDR1 DFQATT and CDR2 SNEGSKA (reference sequence). The CDR3 loop spans 11 amino acids. The germline V and J ends were trimmed by 0 bases and 3 bases, with 0 bases remaining between them. The CDR3 loop is CSARDYNEQFF. The CDR3 region has the DNA TGCAGTGCTAGAGACTACAATGAGCAGTTCTTC.

The genes are TRBV27 and TRBJ1-6; D unresolved. The germline V gene has CDR1 MNHEY and CDR2 SMNVEV (reference sequence). The CDR3 is 17 residues long. Trimming took 6 bases from V and 0 from J, leaving 15 bases between them. CDR3 nucleotides: TGTGCCAGCAGCCCCAGGACGGTCCGCTCCTATAATTCACCCCTCCACTTT. This encodes CASSPRTVRSYNSPLHF.

This chain links TRBV5-1 with TRBJ1-1, with a tentative D call TRBD1 (5 bases). This CDR3 comprises 14 residues. Germline V gene lookup returns CDR1 SGHRS and CDR2 YFSETQ. Trimming removed 4 bases at V and 1 base at J, with 11 bases between. The CDR3 protein is CASSPRGANTEAFF. The CDR3, as DNA: TGCGCCAGCAGCCCGAGGGGCGCGAACACTGAAGCTTTCTTT.

J is TRBJ1-6 and V is TRBV5-1; D is unresolved. This CDR3 is built from 15 residues. Germline assignment: CDR1 SGHRS and CDR2 YFSETQ. Deletions cut 4 bases from V and 8 bases from J, with 16 bases between. CDR3 region: CASSPQGPVDSPLHF. The CDR3 bases are TGCGCCAGCAGCCCCCAAGGACCGGTGGATTCACCCCTCCACTTT. The entire variable domain, with the rest obtained from reference TRBV5-1 and TRBJ1-6, is as follows: KAGVTQTPRYLIKTRGQQVTLSCSPISGHRSVSWYQQTPGQGLQFLFEYFSETQRNKGNFPGRFSGRQFSNSRSEMNVSTLELGDSALYLCASSPQGPVDSPLHFGNGTRLTVT.

A word on this clone: Other nucleotide sequences in the sample specify the same CDR3. This chain uses TRBV30 with TRBJ2-2; D ambiguous. CDR1 and CDR2 from the germline V gene are GTSNPN and SVGIG (reference sequence). Trimming took off 0 bases at V and 6 bases at J, with 5 bases between the two ends. The CDR3 runs to 12 residues. The CDR3 here is CAWSVGAGELFF. The CDR3 DNA is TGTGCCTGGAGTGTCGGTGCCGGGGAGCTGTTTTTT.

The CDR3 spells CASNPGLAATDTQYF. The DNA of the CDR3 is TGTGCCAGCAACCCGGGACTAGCGGCCACAGATACGCAGTATTTT. The chain employs TRBV9 and TRBJ2-3; TRBD2 aligns across 11 bases. Trimming cost V 6 bases and J 2 bases; bases outside gene matches: 5. The CDR3 has 15 residues. Germline values: CDR1 SGDLS, CDR2 YYNGEE.

This chain connects TRBV5-6 to TRBJ1-2; maybe TRBD1 (5 bases). V was shortened by 5 bases and J by 2 bases, with 19 bases between the two germline ends. CDR1 SGHDT and CDR2 YYEEEE come from the germline V gene. This CDR3 is built from 16 residues. This CDR3 is CASSTGTTRTNYGYTF. In DNA, the CDR3 is TGTGCCAGCAGTACCGGGACTACCAGGACCAACTATGGCTACACCTTC.

This sequence joins TRBV19 and TRBJ1-4; 7 positions match TRBD1. Germline V CDR1 and CDR2: LNHDA, SQIVND (reference sequence). The CDR3 length is 15 residues. V gave up 5 bases and J gave up 8 bases; unmatched junction bases: 11. This CDR3 is CASSPTDRDGEKLFF. The CDR3 DNA follows: TGTGCCAGTAGTCCAACCGACAGGGACGGGGAAAAACTGTTTTTT.

This clone was recorded only once. V usage is TRBV10-3 and J usage is TRBJ2-5; tentatively, D is TRBD1 (6 bases). This CDR3 region has 17 residues. V lost 3 bases and J 4 bases, leaving 21 bases between the germline ends. The germline V gene has CDR1 ENHRY and CDR2 SYGVKD. The CDR3 DNA reads as TGTGCCATCAGTGACCAGACAGGCAGGGGATCGGGAGAGACCCAGTACTTC. This codes for CAISDQTGRGSGETQYF.

The gene calls are TRBV19 and TRBJ1-2; no clear D gene. Per germline, CDR1 LNHDA and CDR2 SQIVND (reference sequence). The CDR3 is 14 residues long. With 6 bases removed from V and 3 bases from J, the gap between germline ends came to 14 bases. CDR3 in DNA: TGTGCCAGTAGCCCACCAGGACTTTACTATGGCTACACCTTC. It encodes CASSPPGLYYGYTF.

The V gene is TRBV12-5, the J gene TRBJ2-1; 8 nucleotides match TRBD2. The CDR3 covers 17 residues. CDR1 is LGHNT and CDR2 is FRNRAP in the germline V gene. The J segment lost 0 bases and the V segment lost 2 bases, leaving 6 bases of the junction unmatched. The CDR3 sequence: CASGLPPGRASYNEQFF. The CDR3 nucleotides read TGTGCTAGTGGTTTGCCCCCCGGGAGGGCCTCCTACAATGAGCAGTTCTTC. The full variable domain, completed using reference TRBV12-5 and TRBJ2-1, is DARVTQTPRHKVTEMGQEVTMRCQPILGHNTVFWYRQTMMQGLELLAYFRNRAPLDDSGMPKDRFSAEMPDATLATLKIQPSEPRDSAVYFCASGLPPGRASYNEQFFGPGTRLTVL.

The V call is TRBV13, the J call TRBJ1-5; TRBD1 matches 9 bases. From germline, CDR1 is PRHDT and CDR2 FYEKMQ (reference sequence). The CDR3 is 14 residues long. V dropped 4 bases and J dropped 8; count of bases not matched to a gene: 6. The CDR3 region is CASSSRQGGEPQHF. The CDR3 coding sequence is TGTGCCAGCAGCTCCCGACAGGGGGGCGAGCCCCAGCATTTT.

This chain joins TRBV3-1 (or the pseudogene TRBV3-2) and TRBJ2-7; D remains ambiguous. V gave up 2 bases and J gave up 3 bases, with 2 bases separating them. Germline assignment: CDR1 LGHDT and CDR2 YNNKEL (reference sequence). CDR3 length equals 11 residues. This CDR3 is CASSQRYEQYF. The CDR3 region has the DNA TGTGCCAGCAGCCAACGCTACGAGCAGTACTTC.

V usage is TRBV4-1 and J usage is TRBJ1-5; unclear D gene. The CDR3 has 17 residues. V lost 0 bases to trimming and J lost 5 bases, with 17 bases between them. Germline V lookup: CDR1 MGHRA, CDR2 YSYEKL. CDR3 DNA: TGCGCCAGCAGCCAAGAGGAGAGACACCCGAGAGATCAGCCCCAGCATTTT. It codes for CASSQEERHPRDQPQHF.

This rearrangement joins TRBV27 to TRBJ2-7; D is unclear. Germline CDR1 MNHEY, CDR2 SMNVEV (reference sequence). CDR3 length equals 14 residues. The V end was cut by 2 bases, the J end by 2 bases, with 10 bases between. CDR3 region: CASSLGGVPYEQYF. CDR3 DNA: TGTGCCAGCAGTTTAGGCGGTGTACCCTACGAGCAGTACTTC.

The DNA of the CDR3 is TGTGCCAGCAGTTTTGACAGGGGGCAGTCTGGCTACACCTTC. It specifies CASSFDRGQSGYTF. J is TRBJ1-2 and V is TRBV6-5, with 10 bases matching TRBD1. This CDR3 spans 14 amino acids. V gave up 4 bases and J gave up 7 bases; unmatched junction bases: 6. CDR1 is MNHEY, CDR2 SVGAGI, per germline.

This rearrangement joins TRBV13 to TRBJ1-1; possibly TRBD1 for D (6 bases). The length of the CDR3 is 15 residues. Trimming took off 5 bases at V and 7 bases at J, with 20 bases between the two ends. CDR1 PRHDT and CDR2 FYEKMQ come from the germline V gene (reference sequence). The CDR3 coding sequence is TGTGCCAGCAGCCCCGGGGGGGGCCGTCCCTTTGAAGCTTTCTTT. This sequence encodes CASSPGGGRPFEAFF.

In its sample, this clone was seen once. J is TRBJ1-5 and V is TRBV2; D is unclear. The CDR3 sequence is 13 residues long. Germline CDR1 and CDR2: SNHLY and FYNNEI. V lost 3 bases and J 5 bases, leaving 8 bases between the germline ends. The CDR3 protein is CASSDEVYQPQHF. CDR3 nucleotide sequence: TGTGCCAGCAGTGACGAGGTTTATCAGCCCCAGCATTTT.

The V and J genes are TRBV9 and TRBJ1-3; no definite D call. CDR3 length: 14 amino acids. Germline-derived CDR1 and CDR2 are SGDLS and YYNGEE. Trimming pared 4 bases from V and 0 bases from J, leaving 8 bases between. In DNA form, the CDR3 reads TGTGCCAGCAGCACCTTTGACTCTGGAAACACCATATATTTT. Amino acid sequence: CASSTFDSGNTIYF.

This chain connects TRBV18 to TRBJ2-2; D unresolved. Trimming removed 3 bases from V and 6 bases from J, with 2 bases in between. The CDR3 spans 11 residues. The germline V gene encodes CDR1 KGHSH and CDR2 LQKENI. CDR3 sequence: CASSPPGELFF. The CDR3 DNA is TGTGCCAGCTCACCCCCCGGGGAGCTGTTTTTT.

This chain joins TRBV25-1 and TRBJ1-1, with 7 bases lining up with TRBD1. V was clipped by 4 bases and J by 4 bases; unmatched bases: 6. Germline CDR1 is MGHDK and CDR2 is SYGVNS. The CDR3 totals 14 residues. The CDR3 DNA reads TGTGCCAGCAGTGGCCCAGGGGGGGGCACTGAAGCTTTCTTT. This translates into CASSGPGGGTEAFF.

The chain has TRBV11-2 and TRBJ2-2; possibly TRBD1 or TRBD2 for D (5 bases each). In germline, CDR1 is SGHAT, CDR2 FQNNGV. V lost 5 bases, J lost 4 bases, and 14 bases lay in between. This CDR3 contains 15 residues. CDR3 protein: CASSQVGGSTGELFF. CDR3 DNA: TGTGCCAGCAGCCAGGTTGGGGGTAGCACCGGGGAGCTGTTTTTT.

This chain connects TRBV6-1 to TRBJ1-5; 12 nucleotides match TRBD1. The CDR3 has 19 amino acids. In germline, CDR1 is MNHNS, CDR2 SASEGT. The ends lost 4 bases at V and 4 bases at J; junction bases unmatched: 14. This chain's CDR3 is CASSAPGQGAPSPNQPQHF. DNA for the CDR3: TGTGCCAGCAGTGCGCCGGGACAGGGGGCTCCTAGCCCTAATCAGCCCCAGCATTTT.

The genes are TRBV19 and TRBJ1-4; D may be TRBD1 (5 bases). The germline gives CDR1 LNHDA, CDR2 SQIVND (reference sequence). Trimming stripped 5 bases from V and 5 bases from J, with 15 bases between. The CDR3 is 15 residues long. The CDR3 spells CASSWSGARNEKLFF. Written as DNA, the CDR3 is TGTGCCAGTAGTTGGTCCGGGGCCCGAAATGAAAAACTGTTTTTT.

On this clone itself: The sample contains more than one DNA sequence encoding this CDR3. The chain uses TRBV3-1 (or the pseudogene TRBV3-2) and TRBJ1-1; unclear D gene. CDR1 and CDR2 (germline): LGHDT, YNNKEL (reference sequence). Trimming cost V 4 bases and J 1 base, with 10 bases left between them. The CDR3 is 14 residues long. The CDR3 reads CASSRAGQNTEAFF. The CDR3 nucleotides read TGTGCCAGCAGCCGGGCAGGCCAGAACACTGAAGCTTTCTTT.

The chain couples TRBV6-5 to TRBJ2-7; D possibly corresponds to TRBD2 (6 bases). This CDR3 contains 14 residues. Germline CDR1 reads MNHEY; CDR2 reads SVGAGI. The germline V and J ends were trimmed by 5 bases and 0 bases, with 11 bases remaining between them. CDR3 nucleotide sequence: TGTGCCAGCAGTCCCGGGACTTTCTCCTACGAGCAGTACTTC. As protein: CASSPGTFSYEQYF.

The gene calls are TRBV28 and TRBJ1-5; D uncertain. Trimming pared 10 bases from V and 4 bases from J, leaving 20 bases between. CDR3 length: 15 amino acids. Germline CDR1 and CDR2: MDHEN and SYDVKM. CDR3 in DNA: TGTGCCACCAAACGCCGGACGGTCGGAAATCAGCCCCAGCATTTT. Translation gives CATKRRTVGNQPQHF.

J is TRBJ1-5 and V is TRBV7-8, with unresolved D. This CDR3 comprises 13 residues. Germline V gives CDR1 SGHVS, CDR2 FQNEAQ. With 5 bases removed from V and 7 bases from J, the gap between germline ends came to 12 bases. The CDR3: CASSPGPEQPQHF. CDR3 DNA: TGTGCCAGCAGCCCCGGTCCCGAACAGCCCCAGCATTTT. Filled out from reference TRBV7-8 and TRBJ1-5, the complete variable domain reads GAGVSQSPRYKVAKRGQDVALRCDPISGHVSLFWYQQALGQGPEFLTYFQNEAQLDKSGLPSDRFFAERPEGSVSTLKIQRTQQEDSAVYLCASSPGPEQPQHFGDGTRLSIL.